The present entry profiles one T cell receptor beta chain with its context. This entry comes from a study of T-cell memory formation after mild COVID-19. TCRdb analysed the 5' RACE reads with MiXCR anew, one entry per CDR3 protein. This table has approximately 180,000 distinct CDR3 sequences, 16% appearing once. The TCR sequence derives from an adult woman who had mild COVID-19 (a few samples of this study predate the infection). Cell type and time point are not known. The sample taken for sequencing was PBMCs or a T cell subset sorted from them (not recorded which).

As DNA, the CDR3 is TGCGCCAGCAGCTTGACCCCCTTCACAGATACGCAGTATTTT. Encoded protein: CASSLTPFTDTQYF. The chain has TRBV5-1 and TRBJ2-3; the D is unclear. CDR3 length equals 14 residues. Trimming removed 1 base from V and 2 bases from J, with 8 bases in between. Germline CDR1 SGHRS, CDR2 YFSETQ.